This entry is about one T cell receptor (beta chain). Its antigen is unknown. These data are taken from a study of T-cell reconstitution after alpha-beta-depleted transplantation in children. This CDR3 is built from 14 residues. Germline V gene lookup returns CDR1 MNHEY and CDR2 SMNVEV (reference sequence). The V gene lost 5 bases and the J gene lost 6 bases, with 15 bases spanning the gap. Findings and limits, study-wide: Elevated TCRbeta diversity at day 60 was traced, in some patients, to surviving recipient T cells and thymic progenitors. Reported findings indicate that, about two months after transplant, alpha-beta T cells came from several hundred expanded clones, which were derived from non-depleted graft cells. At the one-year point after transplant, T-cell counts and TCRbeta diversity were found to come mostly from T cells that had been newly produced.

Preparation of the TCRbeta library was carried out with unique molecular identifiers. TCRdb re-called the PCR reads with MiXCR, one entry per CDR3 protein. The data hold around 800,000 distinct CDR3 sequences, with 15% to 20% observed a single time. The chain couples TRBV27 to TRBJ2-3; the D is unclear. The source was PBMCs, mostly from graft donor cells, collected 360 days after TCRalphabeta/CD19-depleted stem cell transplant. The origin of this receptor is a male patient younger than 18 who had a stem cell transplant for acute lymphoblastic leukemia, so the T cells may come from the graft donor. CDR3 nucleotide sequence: TGTGCCAGCAGTCCCGGGCCCCTCCCGGATACGCAGTATTTT. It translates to CASSPGPLPDTQYF.